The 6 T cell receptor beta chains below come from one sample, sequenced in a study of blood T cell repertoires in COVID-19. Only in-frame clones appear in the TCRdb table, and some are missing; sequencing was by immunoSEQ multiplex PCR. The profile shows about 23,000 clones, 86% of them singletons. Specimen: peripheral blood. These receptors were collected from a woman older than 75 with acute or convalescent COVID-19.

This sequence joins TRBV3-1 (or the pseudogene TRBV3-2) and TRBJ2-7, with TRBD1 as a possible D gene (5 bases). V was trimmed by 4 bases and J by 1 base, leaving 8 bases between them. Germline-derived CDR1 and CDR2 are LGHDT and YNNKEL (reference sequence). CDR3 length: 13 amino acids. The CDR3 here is CASSLTASYEQYF. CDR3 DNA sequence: TGTGCCAGCAGCCTGACAGCATCCTACGAGCAGTACTTC.

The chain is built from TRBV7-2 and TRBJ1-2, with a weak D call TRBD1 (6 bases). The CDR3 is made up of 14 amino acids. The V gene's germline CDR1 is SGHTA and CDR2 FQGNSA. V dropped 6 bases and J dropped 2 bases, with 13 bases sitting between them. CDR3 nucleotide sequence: TGTGCCAGCAGTCCTGGGACAACGAACTATGGCTACACCTTC. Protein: CASSPGTTNYGYTF. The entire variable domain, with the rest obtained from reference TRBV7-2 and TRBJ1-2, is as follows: GAGVSQSPSNKVTEKGKDVELRCDPISGHTALYWYRQSLGQGLEFLIYFQGNSAPDKSGLPSDRFSAERTGGSVSTLTIQRTQQEDSAVYLCASSPGTTNYGYTFGSGTRLTVV.

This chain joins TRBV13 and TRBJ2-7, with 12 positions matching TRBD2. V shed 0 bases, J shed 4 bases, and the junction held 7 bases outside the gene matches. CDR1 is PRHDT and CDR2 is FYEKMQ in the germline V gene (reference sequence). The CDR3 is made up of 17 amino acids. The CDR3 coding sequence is TGTGCCAGCAGCTTAGGAGGTCTAGCGGGGGGGCTTTACGAGCAGTACTTC. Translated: CASSLGGLAGGLYEQYF.

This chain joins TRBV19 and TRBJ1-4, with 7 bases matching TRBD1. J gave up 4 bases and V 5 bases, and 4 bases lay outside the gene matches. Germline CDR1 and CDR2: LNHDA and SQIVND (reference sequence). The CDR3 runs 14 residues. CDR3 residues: CASSAGTDNEKLFF. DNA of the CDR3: TGTGCCAGTAGTGCCGGGACAGATAATGAAAAACTGTTTTTT.

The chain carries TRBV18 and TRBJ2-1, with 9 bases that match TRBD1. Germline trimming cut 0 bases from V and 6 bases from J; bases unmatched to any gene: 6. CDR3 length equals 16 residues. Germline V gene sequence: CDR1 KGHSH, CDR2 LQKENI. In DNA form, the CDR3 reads TGTGCCAGCTCACCACCCACCGGGACAGGGCGCAATGAGCAGTTCTTC. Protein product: CASSPPTGTGRNEQFF.

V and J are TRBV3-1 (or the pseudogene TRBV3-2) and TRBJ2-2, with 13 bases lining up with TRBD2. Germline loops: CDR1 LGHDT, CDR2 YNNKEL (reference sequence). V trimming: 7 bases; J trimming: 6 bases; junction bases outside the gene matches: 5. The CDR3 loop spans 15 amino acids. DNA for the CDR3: TGTGCCAGCAAAGGGACTAGCGGGAATTCCGGGGAGCTGTTTTTT. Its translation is CASKGTSGNSGELFF.